The 10 T cell receptor beta chains below all came from one sample that was sequenced in a study of shared clonotypes between healthy human individuals. Measured with immunoSEQ multiplex PCR; TCRdb has only the in-frame clones, and not every one. The sample yields about 2.4 million clones, more than 80% seen once. Material: naive CD4+ T cells sorted from blood. The subset here: CD45RA+ positively selected. Every receptor here comes from a man aged 18 to 29 in good health.

In the case of this clone: The sample has other DNA sequences that encode this CDR3 too. The J gene is TRBJ1-5, the V gene TRBV30; 7 bases map to TRBD1. CDR1 is GTSNPN and CDR2 is SVGIG in the germline V gene (reference sequence). Unmatched junction bases numbered 4, after V lost 1 base and J lost 7 bases. The CDR3 extends over 13 amino acids. As DNA, the CDR3 is TGTGCCTGGAGTGGCCAGGGGGGGCAGCCCCAGCATTTT. It specifies CAWSGQGGQPQHF.

The V gene is TRBV6-1, the J gene TRBJ1-4; D gene uncertain. Germline CDR1 and CDR2: MNHNS and SASEGT. V lost 1 base to trimming and J lost 6 bases, with 9 bases between them. The CDR3 loop spans 14 amino acids. CDR3 residues: CASSEDGGYEKLFF. In nucleotides, the CDR3 is TGTGCCAGCAGTGAAGATGGTGGGTATGAAAAACTGTTTTTT.

The chain employs TRBV2 and TRBJ2-1; TRBD1 matches at 9 bases. Trimming took 8 bases from V and 12 from J; bases not matched to a gene: 8. Per germline, CDR1 SNHLY and CDR2 FYNNEI. The CDR3 has 12 residues. The CDR3, as DNA: TGTGCCAGCGAGGGACAGGGTTTCGGGCAGTTCTTC. Its translation is CASEGQGFGQFF.

CDR3: CASSSGAKSSYEQYF. For the CDR3, the DNA is TGTGCCAGCAGTTCGGGGGCCAAGAGCTCCTACGAGCAGTACTTC. The chain employs TRBV28 and TRBJ2-7, with D perhaps TRBD1 or TRBD2 (6 bases each). Trimming removed 4 bases from V and 0 bases from J, with 13 bases in between. The CDR3 has 15 residues. Germline CDR1 MDHEN, CDR2 SYDVKM. Drawing the rest from reference TRBV28 and TRBJ2-7, the complete variable domain is DVKVTQSSRYLVKRTGEKVFLECVQDMDHENMFWYRQDPGLGLRLIYFSYDVKMKEKGDIPEGYSVSREKKERFSLILESASTNQTSMYLCASSSGAKSSYEQYFGPGTRLTVT.

This chain uses TRBV5-5 with TRBJ2-2; D remains unclear. Germline values: CDR1 SGHKS, CDR2 YYEKEE (reference sequence). This CDR3 comprises 16 residues. The V and J ends lost 2 bases and 6 bases respectively, with 17 bases between them. The CDR3 loop reads CASSFAQATVAGELFF. For the CDR3, the DNA is TGTGCCAGCAGCTTTGCACAAGCGACCGTGGCCGGGGAGCTGTTTTTT.

This rearrangement joins TRBV6-1 to TRBJ2-7; 12 nucleotides match TRBD2. The junction had 5 bases not matched to a gene; V was cut back by 4 bases and J by 4 bases. Germline assignment: CDR1 MNHNS and CDR2 SASEGT. This CDR3 is 15 amino acids long. CDR3 bases: TGTGCCAGCAGTGTGCTAGCGGGAGGGTTTTACGAGCAGTACTTC. Amino acid sequence: CASSVLAGGFYEQYF.

The chain employs TRBV4-3 and TRBJ1-1; D is ambiguous. Germline V CDR1 and CDR2: LGHNA, YSLEER. The V gene lost 2 bases and the J gene lost 1 base, with 8 bases spanning the gap. CDR3 length equals 14 residues. CDR3 sequence reads: CASSQYAQNTEAFF. CDR3 nucleotide sequence: TGCGCCAGCAGCCAATACGCTCAGAACACTGAAGCTTTCTTT.

This clone was observed once. V and J are TRBV15 and TRBJ1-1; unclear D gene. The CDR3 runs 15 residues. Trimming took off 0 bases at V and 0 bases at J, with 8 bases between the two ends. Per germline, CDR1 LNHNV and CDR2 YYDKDF (reference sequence). The CDR3 loop is CATSRDQAMNTEAFF. The CDR3 nucleotides are TGTGCCACCAGCAGAGACCAGGCTATGAACACTGAAGCTTTCTTT.

The chain recombines TRBV20-1 with TRBJ2-7; D gene uncertain. The length of the CDR3 is 10 residues. Germline V gene sequence: CDR1 DFQATT, CDR2 SNEGSKA (reference sequence). Trimming cost V 5 bases and J 3 bases, with 5 bases left between them. Here the CDR3 DNA reads TGCAGTGCTCACCGCTACGAGCAGTACTTC. Translated: CSAHRYEQYF.

The CDR3 sequence is CASSQGGRQGYTF. CDR3 nucleotides: TGTGCCAGCAGCCAGGGAGGCCGGCAAGGCTACACCTTC. The rearrangement joins TRBV28 to TRBJ1-2; the D gene is possibly TRBD1 (5 bases). V dropped 6 bases and J dropped 8 bases, with 16 bases sitting between them. CDR3 length equals 13 residues. Germline CDR1 MDHEN, CDR2 SYDVKM.